The 27 T cell receptor beta chains in this list originate from one sample, sequenced in a study of T cells in Graves' hyperthyroidism and ophthalmopathy. Amplification yielded TCR beta CDR3 regions, with RNA transcripts as the source. The HTBI set primed first-round TCR CDR3 RT-PCR. Each CDR3 protein gets one entry after TCRdb re-called the multiplex PCR reads with MiXCR. The sample consists of 250,000 to 300,000 distinct CDR3 sequences, roughly 20% of them appearing once. The specimen sequenced was blood. The receptor set was obtained from a man aged 45-65 years with Graves' ophthalmopathy.

This chain connects TRBV28 to TRBJ1-5; D uncertain. Per the germline V gene, CDR1 is MDHEN and CDR2 is SYDVKM. V lost 5 bases and J 0 bases, leaving 8 bases between the germline ends. This CDR3 is built from 14 residues. This CDR3 reads CASSRPASNQPQHF. The CDR3 DNA reads as TGTGCCAGCAGTAGGCCCGCTAGCAATCAGCCCCAGCATTTT.

In regard to this clonotype: This may stem from a read error, because a much larger clone lies one nucleotide away. The V call is TRBV27, the J call TRBJ2-1; no reliable D call. This CDR3 comprises 13 residues. Germline CDR1 is MNHEY and CDR2 is SMNVEV (reference sequence). CDR3: CASSPSTYNKQFF. CDR3 in DNA: TGTGCCAGCAGTCCTTCTACCTACAATAAGCAGTTCTTC.

This clonotype came up a few times. The V and J genes are TRBV6-5 and TRBJ1-5; no reliable D call. The CDR3 is made up of 13 amino acids. Looked up from germline, CDR1 is MNHEY and CDR2 is SVGAGI. V dropped 0 bases and J dropped 9 bases, with 9 bases sitting between them. CDR3 sequence: CASSYSAAWPQHF. DNA for the CDR3: TGTGCCAGCAGTTACTCGGCCGCGTGGCCCCAGCATTTT.

This clonotype was counted many times. The chain recombines TRBV20-1 with TRBJ2-1; TRBD1 matches 7 bases. The CDR3 is 15 residues long. Germline loops: CDR1 DFQATT, CDR2 SNEGSKA (reference sequence). V shed 6 bases and J 6 bases; nucleotides not matched to a gene: 14. The CDR3 reads CSALSEVPGGNEQFF. DNA for the CDR3: TGCAGTGCGCTTTCAGAAGTCCCAGGGGGCAATGAGCAGTTCTTC.

This chain links TRBV7-2 with TRBJ2-7; 7 nucleotides match TRBD2. J gave up 4 bases and V 3 bases, and 12 bases lay outside the gene matches. Germline CDR1 SGHTA, CDR2 FQGNSA. CDR3 size: 16 residues. The CDR3 coding sequence is TGTGCCAGCAGCTTGGACCGGGCAGCGGGAATATACGAGCAGTACTTC. Translating gives CASSLDRAAGIYEQYF.

This clonotype was seen many times. The chain joins TRBV7-3 to TRBJ1-5; TRBD1 is a possible D gene (5 bases). This CDR3 has 18 residues. Per the germline V gene, CDR1 is SGHTA and CDR2 is FQGTGA. The germline V and J ends were trimmed by 2 bases and 0 bases, with 17 bases remaining between them. DNA for the CDR3: TGTGCCAGCAGCTTATTCGGGTTGGGGCCTCTTAGCAATCAGCCCCAGCATTTT. Protein product: CASSLFGLGPLSNQPQHF.

This clonotype was detected many times. The chain links TRBV28 to TRBJ2-5; 8 bases map to TRBD1. The CDR3 length is 14 residues. After removal of 6 bases from V and 1 base from J, the junction contained 4 bases not matched to a gene. Germline V lookup: CDR1 MDHEN, CDR2 SYDVKM. Here the CDR3 reads CASSHRGVQETQYF. The CDR3 region has the DNA TGTGCCAGCAGCCACAGGGGGGTCCAAGAGACCCAGTACTTC.

This sequence joins TRBV24-1 and TRBJ2-1; D not resolved. Deletions cut 1 base from V and 6 bases from J, with 3 bases between. In germline, CDR1 is KGHDR, CDR2 SFDVKD. The CDR3 extends over 12 amino acids. In DNA, the CDR3 is TGTGCCACCAGTGATTTACTCAATGAGCAGTTCTTC. Protein sequence: CATSDLLNEQFF.

This clonotype was observed many times. V is TRBV2 and J is TRBJ2-3; D may correspond to TRBD1 or TRBD2 (6 bases each). The V end lost 5 bases, the J end lost 6 bases, and 15 bases lay between the germline ends. The CDR3 runs to 14 residues. CDR1 is SNHLY, CDR2 FYNNEI, per germline. CDR3 in DNA: TGTGCCAGCAGTAGGTCGGGGGCTGGGGATACGCAGTATTTT. This gives the protein CASSRSGAGDTQYF.

This clonotype has at least ten counts. One end of the junction varies from germline; a read error may be responsible. The chain has TRBV11-2 and TRBJ1-1, with D perhaps matching TRBD1 (6 bases). This CDR3 region has 15 residues. The germline V gene has CDR1 SGHAT and CDR2 FQNNGV. The CDR3 protein is CASSRTVSGNAEAFF. CDR3 coding DNA: TGTGCCAGCAGCCGGACAGTCTCAGGGAACGCTGAAGCTTTCTTT.

Ten or more counts support this clonotype. The rearrangement links TRBV18 to TRBJ1-2; no firm D call. Deletions cut 7 bases from V and 5 bases from J, with 11 bases between. Germline loops: CDR1 KGHSH, CDR2 LQKENI. The CDR3 is 12 residues long. In DNA, the CDR3 is TGTGCCAGCTGGGCAGCCCTTTATGGCTACACCTTC. Residues: CASWAALYGYTF.

This clonotype appeared a few times. This chain links TRBV7-2 with TRBJ2-5, with TRBD2 matching over 10 bases. The CDR3 contains 15 residues. Germline CDR1 SGHTA, CDR2 FQGNSA. The V segment lost 5 bases and the J segment 4 bases; nucleotides outside the gene matches: 7. This CDR3 is CASSRTSGTGETQYF. The CDR3 DNA reads as TGTGCCAGCAGCCGGACTAGCGGAACGGGAGAGACCCAGTACTTC. Full variable domain (remainder filled in from reference TRBV7-2 and TRBJ2-5): GAGVSQSPSNKVTEKGKDVELRCDPISGHTALYWYRQSLGQGLEFLIYFQGNSAPDKSGLPSDRFSAERTGGSVSTLTIQRTQQEDSAVYLCASSRTSGTGETQYFGPGTRLLVL.

This clonotype was counted many times. CDR3 coding DNA: TGCGCCAGCAGCTTGGGGGCTAGCGGGAGACAAGATACGCAGTATTTT. Protein sequence: CASSLGASGRQDTQYF. The V call is TRBV5-1, the J call TRBJ2-3; 10 nucleotides agree with TRBD2. Germline CDR1 and CDR2: SGHRS and YFSETQ. The CDR3 extends over 16 amino acids. Trimming at V came to 0 bases and at J to 5 bases, leaving 6 bases not matched to a gene. The full variable domain, with the rest looked up from reference TRBV5-1 and TRBJ2-3, is KAGVTQTPRYLIKTRGQQVTLSCSPISGHRSVSWYQQTPGQGLQFLFEYFSETQRNKGNFPGRFSGRQFSNSRSEMNVSTLELGDSALYLCASSLGASGRQDTQYFGPGTRLTVL.

This clonotype was recorded at least ten times. The J gene is TRBJ2-5, the V gene TRBV11-2; 7 nucleotides match TRBD1. Germline CDR1 and CDR2: SGHAT and FQNNGV. This CDR3 spans 15 amino acids. The V and J ends lost 0 bases and 4 bases, in that order; junction bases with no gene match: 5. The CDR3 reads CASSLERPGGETQYF. The CDR3 DNA follows: TGTGCCAGCAGCTTAGAGCGCCCAGGGGGAGAGACCCAGTACTTC.

V is TRBV10-3 and J is TRBJ1-4; TRBD1 agrees at 7 bases. This CDR3 spans 16 amino acids. Germline CDR1 is ENHRY and CDR2 is SYGVKD. Trimming took 6 bases from V and 0 from J; bases not matched to a gene: 7. The CDR3 DNA reads TGTGCCATCAGCGGGGACAGACTGTCAACTAATGAAAAACTGTTTTTT. Amino acids: CAISGDRLSTNEKLFF.

The rearrangement joins TRBV27 to TRBJ2-1; D possibly matches TRBD1 or TRBD2 (5 bases each). The germline CDR1 and CDR2 sequences are MNHEY and SMNVEV (reference sequence). This CDR3 has 16 residues. V shed 0 bases and J shed 0 bases, with 9 bases lying between them. CDR3 in amino acids: CASSLSGDPSYNEQFF. DNA of the CDR3: TGTGCCAGCAGTTTATCCGGGGACCCCTCCTACAATGAGCAGTTCTTC.

This clonotype was counted only a few times. The chain uses TRBV20-1 and TRBJ2-2; D not certain. The CDR3 consists of 15 residues. V lost 2 bases and J lost 1, with 11 bases in between. Germline V gives CDR1 DFQATT, CDR2 SNEGSKA (reference sequence). CDR3 nucleotide sequence: TGCAGTGCTAGACACGGCAGAATGAACACCGGGGAGCTGTTTTTT. Protein: CSARHGRMNTGELFF.

This clonotype was counted at least ten times. The chain uses TRBV20-1 and TRBJ1-6, with 7 bases that match TRBD1. Germline V gives CDR1 DFQATT, CDR2 SNEGSKA (reference sequence). Losses at the gene ends were 2 bases for V and 7 bases for J; bases not matched to a gene: 5. CDR3 length equals 14 residues. CDR3 amino acids: CSARLQGGNSPLHF. In DNA form, the CDR3 reads TGCAGTGCTAGACTTCAGGGGGGGAATTCACCCCTCCACTTT.

The chain combines TRBV6-5 with TRBJ1-6; no firm D call. Germline CDR1 is MNHEY and CDR2 is SVGAGI. The V end was cut by 2 bases, the J end by 8 bases, with 10 bases between. The CDR3 length is 14 residues. In DNA form, the CDR3 reads TGTGCCAGCAGTTACGAGGTTTCGGATTCACCCCTCCACTTT. It yields the protein CASSYEVSDSPLHF.

This clonotype was found many times. DNA of the CDR3: TGCAGTGCTAGAGGGACAGCTAACTATGGCTACACCTTC. It encodes CSARGTANYGYTF. This rearrangement joins TRBV20-1 to TRBJ1-2; possibly TRBD1 for D (6 bases). The CDR3 runs 13 residues. V was clipped by 1 base and J by 0 bases, with 6 bases between them. Looked up from germline, CDR1 is DFQATT and CDR2 is SNEGSKA (reference sequence).

This clonotype was picked up many times. CDR3 sequence reads: CASSFPLAGSYEQYF. DNA of the CDR3: TGTGCCAGCAGTTTCCCACTAGCGGGTTCCTACGAGCAGTACTTC. V and J are TRBV28 and TRBJ2-7; 9 nucleotides match TRBD2. Germline V gives CDR1 MDHEN, CDR2 SYDVKM. The CDR3 consists of 15 residues. V shed 3 bases and J 1 base; nucleotides not matched to a gene: 4.

The CDR3 nucleotides read TGTGCCAGCAGTTACTTGGGGGGCTGGGAGAACACTGAAGCTTTCTTT. Its protein is CASSYLGGWENTEAFF. This chain connects TRBV6-2 or TRBV6-3 to TRBJ1-1, with D perhaps TRBD1 (6 bases). Per the germline V gene, CDR1 is MNHEY and CDR2 is SVGEGT. This CDR3 comprises 16 residues. Trimming stripped 1 base from V and 1 base from J, with 13 bases between.

The chain has TRBV5-1 and TRBJ2-1; 7 bases are a match to TRBD1. The CDR3 consists of 15 residues. Germline V CDR1 and CDR2: SGHRS, YFSETQ. Losses at the gene ends were 4 bases for V and 3 bases for J; bases not matched to a gene: 7. CDR3 nucleotide sequence: TGCGCCAGCAGCCCACTACAGGGGAACTACAATGAGCAGTTCTTC. It codes for CASSPLQGNYNEQFF.

This clonotype came up many times. This chain joins TRBV10-3 and TRBJ2-7; 9 nucleotides agree with TRBD2. Germline assignment: CDR1 ENHRY and CDR2 SYGVKD. This CDR3 is 14 amino acids long. Trimming at V came to 6 bases and at J to 4 bases, leaving 7 bases not matched to a gene. This CDR3 is CAIRAGTSSYEQYF. Written as DNA, the CDR3 is TGTGCCATCAGAGCCGGGACTAGCTCGTACGAGCAGTACTTC.

The chain has TRBV5-5 and TRBJ1-1; tentatively, D is TRBD1 (5 bases). The CDR3 contains 14 residues. Looked up from germline, CDR1 is SGHKS and CDR2 is YYEKEE (reference sequence). V was trimmed by 7 bases and J by 2 bases, leaving 15 bases between them. The CDR3 loop is CASGRTGRNTEAFF. In nucleotides, the CDR3 is TGTGCCAGCGGGCGTACAGGCCGAAACACTGAAGCTTTCTTT.

At least ten counts were recorded for this clonotype. The CDR3 DNA sequence: TGTGCCAGCAGTTGGTACGCACCGGGACTAGCTAGGAATGAGCAGTTCTTC. Its translation is CASSWYAPGLARNEQFF. This chain uses TRBV28 with TRBJ2-1, with 9 bases matching TRBD2. The CDR3 sequence is 17 residues long. Germline V gives CDR1 MDHEN, CDR2 SYDVKM. V lost 4 bases, J lost 7 bases, and 14 bases stayed unmatched. The full variable domain, in which reference TRBV28 and TRBJ2-1 provide the parts outside the CDR3, is DVKVTQSSRYLVKRTGEKVFLECVQDMDHENMFWYRQDPGLGLRLIYFSYDVKMKEKGDIPEGYSVSREKKERFSLILESASTNQTSMYLCASSWYAPGLARNEQFFGPGTRLTVL.

The rearrangement links TRBV7-2 to TRBJ2-7; 10 bases map to TRBD2. This CDR3 has 14 amino acids. From germline, CDR1 is SGHTA and CDR2 FQGNSA. Trimming removed 5 bases from V and 5 bases from J; junction bases left unmatched: 6. CDR3 sequence: CASSVGLATHEQYF. For the CDR3, the DNA is TGTGCCAGCAGCGTGGGACTAGCGACCCACGAGCAGTACTTC.